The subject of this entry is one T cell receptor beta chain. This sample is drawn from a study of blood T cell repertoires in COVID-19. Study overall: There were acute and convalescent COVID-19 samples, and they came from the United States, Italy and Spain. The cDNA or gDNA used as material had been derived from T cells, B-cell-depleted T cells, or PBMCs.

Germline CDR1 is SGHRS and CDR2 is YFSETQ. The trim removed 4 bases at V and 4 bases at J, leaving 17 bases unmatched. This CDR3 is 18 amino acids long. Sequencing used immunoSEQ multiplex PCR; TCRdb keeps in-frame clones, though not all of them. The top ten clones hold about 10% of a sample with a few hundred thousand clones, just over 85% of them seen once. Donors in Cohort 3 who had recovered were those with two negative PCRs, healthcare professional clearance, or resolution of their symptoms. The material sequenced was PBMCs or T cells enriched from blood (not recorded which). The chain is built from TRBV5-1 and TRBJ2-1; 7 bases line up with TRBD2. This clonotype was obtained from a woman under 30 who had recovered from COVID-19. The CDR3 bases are TGCGCCAGCAGCCTTGGAGGGACTACTAGACGAACATACAATGAGCAGTTCTTC. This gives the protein CASSLGGTTRRTYNEQFF.